These 25 T cell receptor beta chains share one sample of origin, sequenced in a study of early T cells in non-severe SARS-CoV-2 infection. MiXCR, applied by TCRdb to the 5' RACE reads, yields one record per CDR3 protein. This table holds tens of thousands of distinct CDR3 sequences, around 12% found once. Specimen: whole blood. The source of these receptors is an adult who was a healthcare worker with PCR-confirmed SARS-CoV-2 infection or an uninfected control (not recorded which).

This clonotype was observed a few times. The J gene is TRBJ2-7, the V gene TRBV7-2; D is undetermined. The CDR3 consists of 14 residues. V was clipped by 4 bases and J by 6 bases, with 16 bases between them. In germline, CDR1 is SGHTA, CDR2 FQGNSA. The CDR3 loop is CASSSMTGRGEQYF. CDR3 nucleotides: TGTGCCAGCAGCTCCATGACGGGTAGAGGCGAGCAGTACTTC.

A few counts support this clonotype. The chain links TRBV19 to TRBJ2-7, with 7 bases identical to TRBD1. This CDR3 is built from 14 residues. Germline V gene sequence: CDR1 LNHDA, CDR2 SQIVND (reference sequence). The V gene end was trimmed by 5 bases and the J gene end by 2 bases; junction bases not matched to a gene: 6. The CDR3 loop reads CASSLGQAPYEQYF. The CDR3 DNA reads as TGTGCCAGTAGTCTCGGACAGGCGCCCTACGAGCAGTACTTC.

The table lists this clonotype with a few counts. This chain connects TRBV6-5 to TRBJ1-1; 8 nucleotides match TRBD1. The CDR3 is 16 residues long. Germline V gives CDR1 MNHEY, CDR2 SVGAGI. Unmatched junction bases numbered 10, after V lost 5 bases and J lost 2 bases. The CDR3 is CASSVDAGTGNTEAFF. For the CDR3, the DNA is TGTGCCAGCAGTGTAGATGCCGGGACAGGAAACACTGAAGCTTTCTTT.

This clonotype was counted ten times or more. V gene TRBV12-3 or TRBV12-4 combines with J gene TRBJ1-6; TRBD1 aligns across 10 bases. V shed 6 bases, J shed 7 bases, and the junction held 3 bases outside the gene matches. CDR3 size: 14 residues. DNA for the CDR3: TGTGCCAGCAGGCCGGGACAGGGGAATTCACCCCTCCACTTT. Amino acids: CASRPGQGNSPLHF.

This clonotype was picked up a small number of times. The chain recombines TRBV13 with TRBJ2-1; D uncertain. Trimming took 5 bases from V and 4 from J, leaving 6 bases between them. The CDR3 contains 12 residues. CDR1 and CDR2 (germline): PRHDT, FYEKMQ (reference sequence). This CDR3 is CASSRKYNEQFF. CDR3 DNA sequence: TGTGCCAGCAGCCGGAAGTACAATGAGCAGTTCTTC.

The chain links TRBV7-2 to TRBJ1-1, with D uncertain. Germline V CDR1 and CDR2: SGHTA, FQGNSA. There are 14 residues in the CDR3. Trimming took off 7 bases at V and 3 bases at J, with 15 bases between the two ends. CDR3 nucleotide sequence: TGTGCCAGCACCTCGACCCCGAGCCACACTGAAGCTTTCTTT. Protein sequence: CASTSTPSHTEAFF.

This chain links TRBV24-1 with TRBJ2-2; no clear D gene. Trimming took 3 bases from V and 8 from J, leaving 18 bases between them. Germline V lookup: CDR1 KGHDR, CDR2 SFDVKD. CDR3 length: 16 amino acids. The CDR3 DNA reads as TGTGCCACCAGTGATGCGAGGTTGGGTAGATCTGGGGAGCTGTTTTTT. This translates into CATSDARLGRSGELFF.

V gene TRBV2 combines with J gene TRBJ1-1; no reliable D call. The V gene's germline CDR1 is SNHLY and CDR2 FYNNEI. The CDR3 extends over 13 amino acids. Trimming left V 4 bases short and J 1 base short, with 7 bases between. The CDR3 loop reads CASSAAPNTEAFF. CDR3 bases: TGTGCCAGCAGTGCAGCCCCGAACACTGAAGCTTTCTTT.

This clonotype came up many times. The genes are TRBV18 and TRBJ1-5; perhaps TRBD1 as D (6 bases). There are 13 residues in the CDR3. V lost 5 bases and J 6 bases, leaving 11 bases between the germline ends. From germline, CDR1 is KGHSH and CDR2 LQKENI. The CDR3: CASSSQGSQPQHF. CDR3 sequence (DNA): TGTGCCAGCTCATCACAGGGTTCTCAGCCCCAGCATTTT.

In this sample, this clonotype turned up a few times. The CDR3 region is CASSSGGGRNTEAFF. The CDR3 bases are TGTGCCAGCAGTTCGGGGGGAGGGCGGAACACTGAAGCTTTCTTT. The V call is TRBV28, the J call TRBJ1-1, with D possibly being TRBD1 (5 bases). Looked up from germline, CDR1 is MDHEN and CDR2 is SYDVKM. CDR3 length: 15 amino acids. The germline V and J ends were trimmed by 4 bases and 1 base, with 13 bases remaining between them.

There are many counts of this clonotype. The V and J genes are TRBV20-1 and TRBJ1-2, with D uncertain. V lost 5 bases and J lost 5, with 9 bases in between. CDR1 and CDR2 from the germline V gene are DFQATT and SNEGSKA (reference sequence). The CDR3 spans 11 residues. The CDR3 protein is CSAGLGYGYTF. The DNA for the CDR3 is TGCAGTGCTGGCCTGGGGTATGGCTACACCTTC.

A note on this clonotype: A much larger clone lies a single base off, so this may be a read error. The rearrangement uses TRBV20-1 and TRBJ2-7; D remains unclear. The germline V and J ends were trimmed by 5 bases and 2 bases, with 19 bases remaining between them. The CDR3 covers 15 residues. Germline lookup yields CDR1 DFQATT and CDR2 SNEGSKA (reference sequence). This CDR3 reads CSAPYQAKSTYEQYF. CDR3 nucleotides: TGCAGTGCTCCTTACCAAGCGAAAAGCACCTACGAGCAGTACTTC.

In its sample, this clonotype was seen many times. This rearrangement joins TRBV29-1 to TRBJ2-2, with D maybe TRBD1 (5 bases). The CDR3 totals 13 residues. Between the trimmed V and J ends, which lost 5 bases and 6 bases, there was a span of 13 bases. Germline V gene lookup returns CDR1 SQVTM and CDR2 ANQGSEA. CDR3 sequence reads: CSVQGRIAGELFF. Written as DNA, the CDR3 is TGCAGCGTTCAGGGTCGGATTGCCGGGGAGCTGTTTTTT.

This clonotype has ten or more counts. This sequence joins TRBV7-3 and TRBJ1-2; 8 nucleotides line up with TRBD1. The CDR3 totals 15 residues. Germline V gene lookup returns CDR1 SGHTA and CDR2 FQGTGA. V shed 5 bases and J 3 bases; nucleotides not matched to a gene: 8. Here the CDR3 reads CASSPAPGGYYGYTF. CDR3 bases: TGTGCCAGCAGCCCTGCGCCAGGGGGCTACTATGGCTACACCTTC.

Many counts were recorded for this clonotype. The J gene is TRBJ2-7, the V gene TRBV6-6; D gene unclear. Germline V gene lookup returns CDR1 MNHNY and CDR2 SVGAGI (reference sequence). Trimming took off 5 bases at V and 5 bases at J, with 7 bases between the two ends. The CDR3 consists of 11 residues. DNA for the CDR3: TGTGCCAGCAGTCCAGCCCACGAGCAGTACTTC. This sequence encodes CASSPAHEQYF.

The gene calls are TRBV12-3 or TRBV12-4 and TRBJ1-1; D may be TRBD1 (6 bases). The germline V and J ends were trimmed by 7 bases and 3 bases, with 15 bases remaining between them. The CDR3 length is 14 residues. The CDR3 bases are TGTGCCAGCAATCGACAGGCAGGGGACACTGAAGCTTTCTTT. Amino acids: CASNRQAGDTEAFF.

This clonotype was counted a few times. The chain couples TRBV12-3 or TRBV12-4 to TRBJ1-5; D is ambiguous. CDR3 size: 15 residues. V was pared by 5 bases and J by 0 bases, with 11 bases between. The CDR3: CASSPLGYSNQPQHF. The CDR3 region has the DNA TGTGCCAGCAGTCCCCTAGGATATAGCAATCAGCCCCAGCATTTT.

This clonotype has a handful of counts. The rearrangement uses TRBV25-1 and TRBJ2-2; the D gene could be TRBD1 or TRBD2 (5 bases each). The CDR3 is 18 residues long. Germline-derived CDR1 and CDR2 are MGHDK and SYGVNS. Trimming pared 3 bases from V and 0 bases from J, leaving 17 bases between. CDR3 bases: TGTGCCAGCAGTGACCCTACACCGGGACCCGCGAACACCGGGGAGCTGTTTTTT. It codes for CASSDPTPGPANTGELFF. The full variable domain, its missing parts supplied by reference TRBV25-1 and TRBJ2-2, is EADIYQTPRYLVIGTGKKITLECSQTMGHDKMYWYQQDPGMELHLIHYSYGVNSTEKGDLSSESTVSRIRTEHFPLTLESARPSHTSQYLCASSDPTPGPANTGELFFGEGSRLTVL.

The chain recombines TRBV20-1 with TRBJ2-7; 9 bases are a match to TRBD1. Germline V CDR1 and CDR2: DFQATT, SNEGSKA (reference sequence). After removal of 5 bases from V and 3 bases from J, the junction contained 8 bases not matched to a gene. CDR3 size: 14 residues. This CDR3 is CSARGQGWNYEQYF. The CDR3, as DNA: TGCAGTGCTCGGGGACAGGGTTGGAACTACGAGCAGTACTTC.

This clonotype occurred many times. The DNA of the CDR3 is TGTGCCAGCAGCTTACTGATTTACAATGAGCAGTTCTTC. This sequence encodes CASSLLIYNEQFF. J is TRBJ2-1 and V is TRBV7-2; D gene ambiguous. The CDR3 length is 13 residues. V lost 2 bases and J lost 4, with 6 bases in between. Germline CDR1 is SGHTA and CDR2 is FQGNSA.

Many counts were recorded for this clonotype. This CDR3 is CATSDPTSGSYNEQFF. CDR3 DNA sequence: TGTGCCACCAGTGACCCCACTAGCGGGAGTTACAATGAGCAGTTCTTC. The chain couples TRBV24-1 to TRBJ2-1; 11 bases match TRBD2. The V and J ends lost 4 bases and 4 bases, in that order; junction bases with no gene match: 5. Per germline, CDR1 KGHDR and CDR2 SFDVKD. The CDR3 has 16 residues.

This clonotype was found a few times. CDR3 protein: CASSLSGGTGASYEQYF. CDR3 coding DNA: TGTGCCAGCAGCTTATCAGGTGGAACAGGGGCCTCCTACGAGCAGTACTTC. This chain links TRBV7-3 with TRBJ2-7, with 7 bases matching TRBD1. The CDR3 runs 17 residues. V shed 2 bases and J 0 bases; nucleotides not matched to a gene: 10. CDR1 is SGHTA, CDR2 FQGTGA, per germline.

The table lists this clonotype with a few counts. The chain links TRBV11-2 to TRBJ2-2; 9 bases line up with TRBD2. CDR1 is SGHAT, CDR2 FQNNGV, per germline. V shed 6 bases and J 3 bases; nucleotides not matched to a gene: 5. This CDR3 region has 15 residues. The CDR3 spells CASRIPSGDTGELFF. The CDR3 nucleotides read TGTGCCAGCAGAATCCCTAGCGGGGACACCGGGGAGCTGTTTTTT.

This chain uses TRBV29-1 with TRBJ2-5; D gene uncertain. CDR3 size: 14 residues. CDR1 is SQVTM, CDR2 ANQGSEA, per germline. V dropped 2 bases and J dropped 0 bases, with 10 bases sitting between them. As DNA, the CDR3 is TGCAGCGTTGAAACCTACTCACACCAAGAGACCCAGTACTTC. It codes for CSVETYSHQETQYF.

This clonotype was recorded once. The chain carries TRBV7-2 and TRBJ2-3, with 8 nucleotides matching TRBD2. The CDR3 extends over 14 amino acids. V lost 11 bases to trimming and J lost 4 bases; unmatched junction nucleotides: 11. The germline CDR1 and CDR2 sequences are SGHTA and FQGNSA. This CDR3 is CAASGSFRSDTQYF. In nucleotides, the CDR3 is TGTGCCGCCAGCGGGAGTTTTAGGTCAGATACGCAGTATTTT. Full variable domain (outside the CDR3, taken from reference TRBV7-2 and TRBJ2-3): GAGVSQSPSNKVTEKGKDVELRCDPISGHTALYWYRQSLGQGLEFLIYFQGNSAPDKSGLPSDRFSAERTGGSVSTLTIQRTQQEDSAVYLCAASGSFRSDTQYFGPGTRLTVL.